This record concerns one TCR beta chain sequence. This sample is drawn from a study of cytomegalovirus exposure and HLA in healthy donors. The PCR made use of 60 Vbeta and 13 Jbeta primers. The table came from immunoSEQ multiplex PCR; TCRdb's copy has only in-frame clones and leaves some out. Of around 140,000 clones in the sample, approximately 80% were seen once. Likely unrecorded immune exposures existed in these nominally healthy donors. The trim removed 5 bases at V and 4 bases at J, leaving 4 bases unmatched. CDR3 length: 15 amino acids. Germline CDR1 reads SGHRS; CDR2 reads YFSETQ. The receptor was isolated from an older woman in good health and CMV-seronegative. Specimen: PBMCs. The rearrangement joins TRBV5-1 to TRBJ2-2, with 11 bases aligning to TRBD1. CDR3 in amino acids: CASSTGTGGTGELFF. Here the CDR3 DNA reads TGCGCCAGCAGTACCGGGACAGGGGGCACCGGGGAGCTGTTTTTT.